These T cell receptor beta chains were read from a single sample in a study of blood T cells in healthy people across ages. TCRdb recomputed calls from the 5' RACE reads with MiXCR, one row per CDR3 protein. The sample has roughly 2 million distinct CDR3 sequences; roughly 49% are singletons. The sequenced material came from blood. The receptors come from a woman aged 40 to 49 in good health. Both conserved end residues are part of each CDR3. Fields, in order: clone size, V gene, J gene, D gene, CDR3 protein, CDR3 DNA. D genes are given only for firm matches. Rows may omit the clone size; those that give it use once, few, many or a size class.

clone_size: few; v_call: TRBV13; j_call: TRBJ2-1; d_call: -; cdr3_aa: CASTGGSSYNEQFF; cdr3_nt: TGTGCCAGCACAGGCGGAAGCTCCTACAATGAGCAGTTCTTC
clone_size: -; v_call: TRBV20-1; j_call: TRBJ1-1; d_call: TRBD1; cdr3_aa: CSAQGTGGWDTGEAFF; cdr3_nt: TGCAGTGCCCAAGGAACAGGGGGATGGGACACTGGTGAAGCTTTCTTT
clone_size: -; v_call: TRBV7-2; j_call: TRBJ2-5; d_call: -; cdr3_aa: CASSLAGFVQYF; cdr3_nt: TGTGCCAGCAGCTTAGCGGGATTTGTGCAGTACTTC
clone_size: once; v_call: TRBV3-1; j_call: TRBJ1-2; d_call: -; cdr3_aa: CASSQGNLANYGYTF; cdr3_nt: TGTGCCAGCAGCCAAGGTAATTTGGCAAACTATGGCTACACCTTC
clone_size: -; v_call: TRBV13; j_call: TRBJ2-7; d_call: -; cdr3_aa: CASSLRIASYEQYF; cdr3_nt: TGTGCCAGCAGCCTGAGGATTGCTTCCTACGAGCAGTACTTC
clone_size: few; v_call: TRBV7-8; j_call: TRBJ1-2; d_call: -; cdr3_aa: CASSLRVWGYGYTF; cdr3_nt: TGTGCCAGCAGCTTAAGAGTCTGGGGCTATGGCTACACCTTC
clone_size: -; v_call: TRBV5-6; j_call: TRBJ2-1; d_call: TRBD2; cdr3_aa: CASSSGTLAEQFF; cdr3_nt: TGTGCCAGCAGCAGCGGGACGCTAGCTGAGCAGTTCTTC
clone_size: -; v_call: TRBV6-6; j_call: TRBJ1-2; d_call: -; cdr3_aa: CASTIQGDLLGYGYTF; cdr3_nt: TGTGCCAGCACCATACAAGGGGACCTCTTGGGCTATGGCTACACCTTC
clone_size: -; v_call: TRBV7-8; j_call: TRBJ2-4; d_call: -; cdr3_aa: CASSLVAGLAKNIQYF; cdr3_nt: TGTGCCAGCAGCTTAGTGGCAGGACTAGCCAAAAACATTCAGTACTTC
clone_size: -; v_call: TRBV6-5; j_call: TRBJ2-7; d_call: -; cdr3_aa: CASSYSRGSSYNEQYF; cdr3_nt: TGTGCCAGCAGTTACTCGAGGGGGAGCTCCTACAATGAGCAGTACTTC
clone_size: -; v_call: TRBV24-1; j_call: TRBJ1-2; d_call: TRBD1; cdr3_aa: CATSYSGQGGGYTF; cdr3_nt: TGTGCCACCAGCTATTCGGGACAGGGTGGCGGCTACACCTTC
clone_size: -; v_call: TRBV6-4; j_call: TRBJ2-3; d_call: -; cdr3_aa: CASSPSHHPTDTQYF; cdr3_nt: TGTGCCAGCAGTCCTAGCCACCACCCCACAGATACGCAGTATTTT
clone_size: -; v_call: TRBV12-3/TRBV12-4; j_call: TRBJ2-5; d_call: TRBD2; cdr3_aa: CASRPNGGKETQYF; cdr3_nt: TGTGCCAGCAGGCCAAACGGGGGGAAGGAGACCCAGTACTTC
clone_size: -; v_call: TRBV5-1; j_call: TRBJ2-7; d_call: TRBD2; cdr3_aa: CASSLDGRLAVNEQYF; cdr3_nt: TGCGCCAGCAGCTTGGATGGGAGGCTAGCGGTCAACGAGCAGTACTTC
clone_size: -; v_call: TRBV12-3/TRBV12-4; j_call: TRBJ1-2; d_call: -; cdr3_aa: CASGNRENYGYTF; cdr3_nt: TGTGCCAGCGGAAACCGGGAAAACTATGGCTACACCTTC